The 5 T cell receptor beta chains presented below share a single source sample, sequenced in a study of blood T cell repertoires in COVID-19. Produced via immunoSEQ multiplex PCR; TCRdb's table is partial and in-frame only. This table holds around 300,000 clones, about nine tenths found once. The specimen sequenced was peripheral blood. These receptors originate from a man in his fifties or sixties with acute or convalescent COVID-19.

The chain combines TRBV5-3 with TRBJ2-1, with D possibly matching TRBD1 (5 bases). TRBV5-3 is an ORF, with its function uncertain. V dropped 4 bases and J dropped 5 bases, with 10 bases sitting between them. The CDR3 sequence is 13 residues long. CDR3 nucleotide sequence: TGTGCCAGAAGCGGAGACAGAAACAATGAGCAGTTCTTC. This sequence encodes CARSGDRNNEQFF.

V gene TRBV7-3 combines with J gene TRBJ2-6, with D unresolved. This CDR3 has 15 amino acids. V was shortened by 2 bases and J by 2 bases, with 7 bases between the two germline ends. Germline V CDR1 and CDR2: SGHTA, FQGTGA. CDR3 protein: CASSLSNPGANVLTF. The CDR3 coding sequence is TGTGCCAGCAGCTTATCTAACCCTGGGGCCAACGTCCTGACTTTC.

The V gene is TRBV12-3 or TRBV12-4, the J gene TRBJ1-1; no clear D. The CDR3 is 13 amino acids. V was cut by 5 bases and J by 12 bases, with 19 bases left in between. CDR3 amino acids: CASSPLGVSRTFF. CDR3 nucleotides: TGTGCCAGCAGTCCCCTAGGTGTCTCCCGGACTTTCTTT.

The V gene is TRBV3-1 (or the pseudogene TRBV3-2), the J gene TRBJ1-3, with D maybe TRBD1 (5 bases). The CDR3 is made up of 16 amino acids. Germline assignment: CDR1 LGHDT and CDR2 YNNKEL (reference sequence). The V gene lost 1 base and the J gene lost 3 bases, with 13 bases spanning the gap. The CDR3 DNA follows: TGTGCCAGCAGCCAAGGTGGCCAGGGTTTTGGAAACACCATATATTTT. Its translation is CASSQGGQGFGNTIYF.

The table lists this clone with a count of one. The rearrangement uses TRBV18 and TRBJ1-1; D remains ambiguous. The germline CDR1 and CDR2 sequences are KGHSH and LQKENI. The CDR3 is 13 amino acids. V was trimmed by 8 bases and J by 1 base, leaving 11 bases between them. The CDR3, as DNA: TGTGCCAGCGCTAGAGAACGGAACACTGAAGCTTTCTTT. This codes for CASARERNTEAFF.